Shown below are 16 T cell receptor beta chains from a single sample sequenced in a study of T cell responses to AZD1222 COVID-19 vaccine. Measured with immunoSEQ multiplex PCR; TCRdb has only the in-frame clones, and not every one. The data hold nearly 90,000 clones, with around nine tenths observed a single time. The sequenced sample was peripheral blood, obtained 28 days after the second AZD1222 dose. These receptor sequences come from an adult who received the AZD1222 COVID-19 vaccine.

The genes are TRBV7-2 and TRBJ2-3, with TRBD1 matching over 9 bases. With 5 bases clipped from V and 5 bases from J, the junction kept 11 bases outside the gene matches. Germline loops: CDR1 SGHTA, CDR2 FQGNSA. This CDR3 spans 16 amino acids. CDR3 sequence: CASSARQGGRKDTQYF. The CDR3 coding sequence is TGTGCCAGCAGCGCGAGACAGGGGGGAAGGAAAGATACGCAGTATTTT.

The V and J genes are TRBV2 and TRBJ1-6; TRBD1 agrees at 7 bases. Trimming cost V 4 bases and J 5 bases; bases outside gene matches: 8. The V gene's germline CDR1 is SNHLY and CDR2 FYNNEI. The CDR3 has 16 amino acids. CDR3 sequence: CASSATGIRHNSPLHF. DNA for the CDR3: TGTGCCAGCAGTGCGACAGGGATCCGGCATAATTCACCCCTCCACTTT. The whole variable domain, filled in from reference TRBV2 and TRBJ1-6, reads EPEVTQTPSHQVTQMGQEVILRCVPISNHLYFYWYRQILGQKVEFLVSFYNNEISEKSEIFDDQFSVERPDGSNFTLKIRSTKLEDSAMYFCASSATGIRHNSPLHFGNGTRLTVT.

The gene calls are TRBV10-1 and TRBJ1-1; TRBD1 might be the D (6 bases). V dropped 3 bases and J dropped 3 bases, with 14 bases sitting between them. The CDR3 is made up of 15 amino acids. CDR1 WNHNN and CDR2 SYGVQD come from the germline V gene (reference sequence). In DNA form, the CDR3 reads TGCGCCAGCAGTGAAAGAACAGGGTTAGACACTGAAGCTTTCTTT. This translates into CASSERTGLDTEAFF.

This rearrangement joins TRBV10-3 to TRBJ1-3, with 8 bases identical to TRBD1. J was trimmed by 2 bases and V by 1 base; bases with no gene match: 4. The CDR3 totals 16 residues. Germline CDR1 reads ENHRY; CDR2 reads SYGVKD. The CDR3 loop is CAISELDRVAGNTIYF. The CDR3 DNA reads TGTGCCATCAGTGAGTTGGACAGGGTTGCTGGAAACACCATATATTTT.

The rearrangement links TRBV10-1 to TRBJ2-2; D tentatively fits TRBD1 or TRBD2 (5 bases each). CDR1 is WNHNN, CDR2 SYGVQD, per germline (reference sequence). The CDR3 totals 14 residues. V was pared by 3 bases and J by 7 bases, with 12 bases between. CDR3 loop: CASSDSRAGGELFF. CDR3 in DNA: TGCGCCAGCAGTGACTCCAGGGCGGGCGGGGAGCTGTTTTTT.

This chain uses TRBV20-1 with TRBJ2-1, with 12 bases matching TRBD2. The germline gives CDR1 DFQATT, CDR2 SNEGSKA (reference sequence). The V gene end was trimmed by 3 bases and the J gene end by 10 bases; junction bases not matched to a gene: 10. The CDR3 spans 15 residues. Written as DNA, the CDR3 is TGCAGTGCTAGTCTAGCGGGGGGGCCCCTAGGGGAGCAGTTCTTC. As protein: CSASLAGGPLGEQFF.

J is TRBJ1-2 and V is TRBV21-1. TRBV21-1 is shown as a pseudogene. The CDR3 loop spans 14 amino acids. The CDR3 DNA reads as TGTGCCAGCAGCAATGGAGCCAGCGTCTATGGCTACACCTTC. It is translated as CASSNGASVYGYTF.

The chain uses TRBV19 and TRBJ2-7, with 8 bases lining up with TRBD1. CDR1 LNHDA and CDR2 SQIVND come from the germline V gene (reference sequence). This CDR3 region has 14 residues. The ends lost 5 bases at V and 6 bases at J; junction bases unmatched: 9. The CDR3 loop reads CASSPRTGPREQYF. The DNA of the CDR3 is TGTGCCAGTAGTCCGAGGACAGGGCCCCGCGAGCAGTACTTC.

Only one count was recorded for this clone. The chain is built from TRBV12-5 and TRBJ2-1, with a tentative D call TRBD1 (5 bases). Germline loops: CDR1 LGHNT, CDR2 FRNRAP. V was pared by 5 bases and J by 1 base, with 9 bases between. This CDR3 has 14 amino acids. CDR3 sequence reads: CASGPRGSYNEQFF. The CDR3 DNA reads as TGTGCTAGTGGTCCAAGGGGTTCCTACAATGAGCAGTTCTTC.

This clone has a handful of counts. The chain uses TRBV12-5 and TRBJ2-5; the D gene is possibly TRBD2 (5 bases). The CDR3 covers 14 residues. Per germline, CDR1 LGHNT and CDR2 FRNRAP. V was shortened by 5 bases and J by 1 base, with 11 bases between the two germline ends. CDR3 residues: CASGTGNLQETQYF. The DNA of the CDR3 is TGTGCTAGTGGTACCGGGAATCTCCAAGAGACCCAGTACTTC. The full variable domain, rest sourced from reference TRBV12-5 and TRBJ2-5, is DARVTQTPRHKVTEMGQEVTMRCQPILGHNTVFWYRQTMMQGLELLAYFRNRAPLDDSGMPKDRFSAEMPDATLATLKIQPSEPRDSAVYFCASGTGNLQETQYFGPGTRLLVL.

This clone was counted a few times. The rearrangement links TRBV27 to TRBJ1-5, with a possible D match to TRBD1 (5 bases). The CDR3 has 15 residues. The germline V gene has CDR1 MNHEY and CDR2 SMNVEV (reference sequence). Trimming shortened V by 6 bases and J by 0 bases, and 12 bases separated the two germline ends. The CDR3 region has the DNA TGTGCCAGCAGCCGGGACGGCTATAGCAATCAGCCCCAGCATTTT. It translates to CASSRDGYSNQPQHF.

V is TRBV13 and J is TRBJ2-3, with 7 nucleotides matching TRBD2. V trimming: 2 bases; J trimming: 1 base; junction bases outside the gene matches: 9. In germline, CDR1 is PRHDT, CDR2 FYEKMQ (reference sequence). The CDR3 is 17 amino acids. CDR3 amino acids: CASSLFPWGGGTDTQYF. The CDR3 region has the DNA TGTGCCAGCAGCTTATTTCCGTGGGGGGGAGGCACAGATACGCAGTATTTT. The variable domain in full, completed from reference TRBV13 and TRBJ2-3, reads AAGVIQSPRHLIKEKRETATLKCYPIPRHDTVYWYQQGPGQDPQFLISFYEKMQSDKGSIPDRFSAQQFSDYHSELNMSSLELGDSALYFCASSLFPWGGGTDTQYFGPGTRLTVL.

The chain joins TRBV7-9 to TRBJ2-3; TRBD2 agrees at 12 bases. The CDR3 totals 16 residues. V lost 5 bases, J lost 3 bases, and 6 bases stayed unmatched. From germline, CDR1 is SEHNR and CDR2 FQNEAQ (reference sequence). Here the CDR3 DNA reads TGTGCCAGCAGCCGACGGACTAGCGGGGCTACAGATACGCAGTATTTT. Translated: CASSRRTSGATDTQYF.

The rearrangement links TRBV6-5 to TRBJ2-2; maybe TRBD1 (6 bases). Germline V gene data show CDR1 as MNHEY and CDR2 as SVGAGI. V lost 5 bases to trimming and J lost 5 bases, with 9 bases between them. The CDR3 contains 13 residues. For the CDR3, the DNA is TGTGCCAGCAGTACAGGGAAGACCGGGGAGCTGTTTTTT. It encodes CASSTGKTGELFF.

CDR3 protein: CASSLLYPNTGELFF. The DNA for the CDR3 is TGTGCCAGCAGCTTACTCTACCCGAACACCGGGGAGCTGTTTTTT. The chain links TRBV11-2 to TRBJ2-2; D unclear. The V end lost 2 bases, the J end lost 0 bases, and 7 bases lay between the germline ends. Germline-derived CDR1 and CDR2 are SGHAT and FQNNGV. The CDR3 length is 15 residues.

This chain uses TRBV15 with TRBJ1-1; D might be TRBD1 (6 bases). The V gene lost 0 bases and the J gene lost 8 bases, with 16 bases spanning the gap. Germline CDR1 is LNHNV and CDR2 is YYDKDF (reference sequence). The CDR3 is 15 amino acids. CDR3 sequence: CATSRDKFGGREAFF. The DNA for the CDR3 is TGTGCCACCAGCAGAGATAAGTTCGGGGGGCGGGAAGCTTTCTTT.